The 23 T cell receptor beta chains presented below share a single source sample, sequenced in a study of CD8+CD57+ T cells in acquired aplastic anemia. In patients chosen for sequencing, flow cytometry had shown CD8+CD57+ cell expansion. For CDR3 and TCR beta VDJ profiling, genomic DNA was the template used. TCRdb re-called the reads through MiXCR, storing one row per CDR3 protein. The sample lists some 170,000 distinct CDR3 sequences; around half were seen once. Sequencing was carried out using sorted CD4+, CD8+, or CD8+CD57+ T cells (not recorded which) from PBMCs. All receptors come from a human donor with aplastic anemia.

This clonotype was found many times. V and J are TRBV6-5 and TRBJ1-1; D unresolved. V dropped 2 bases and J dropped 1 base, with 5 bases sitting between them. CDR1 and CDR2 (germline): MNHEY, SVGAGI. This CDR3 has 13 amino acids. The CDR3: CASSYARNTEAFF. CDR3 nucleotides: TGTGCCAGCAGTTACGCTCGGAACACTGAAGCTTTCTTT.

Only a few counts were recorded for this clonotype. The chain couples TRBV6-1 to TRBJ2-1; tentative D call: TRBD2 (7 bases). This CDR3 is 15 amino acids long. The germline gives CDR1 MNHNS, CDR2 SASEGT. Trimming stripped 6 bases from V and 6 bases from J, with 18 bases between. Here the CDR3 reads CASSPGGGGSNEQFF. DNA of the CDR3: TGTGCCAGCAGCCCCGGGGGCGGGGGCTCCAATGAGCAGTTCTTC.

V and J are TRBV19 and TRBJ1-4; 7 positions agree with TRBD1. Trimming took 0 bases from V and 9 from J; bases not matched to a gene: 7. The CDR3 contains 15 residues. Germline values: CDR1 LNHDA, CDR2 SQIVND (reference sequence). The CDR3 loop reads CASSIDPGQSKKLFF. In nucleotides, the CDR3 is TGTGCCAGTAGTATAGATCCGGGACAGAGTAAAAAACTGTTTTTT.

The chain recombines TRBV20-1 with TRBJ1-2; D unclear. The germline V gene encodes CDR1 DFQATT and CDR2 SNEGSKA (reference sequence). V was trimmed by 4 bases and J by 6 bases, leaving 6 bases between them. The CDR3 contains 10 residues. CDR3 sequence: CSAILNGYTF. DNA of the CDR3: TGCAGTGCTATACTGAATGGCTACACCTTC.

The chain has TRBV24-1 and TRBJ1-1; 7 bases align to TRBD1. This CDR3 spans 14 amino acids. Trimming took 8 bases from V and 4 from J; bases not matched to a gene: 9. Per the germline V gene, CDR1 is KGHDR and CDR2 is SFDVKD. The CDR3 coding sequence is TGTGCCACCACTTCGACACAGGGGAGCACTGAAGCTTTCTTT. It translates to CATTSTQGSTEAFF.

This clonotype was seen only a few times. The chain combines TRBV18 with TRBJ1-6, with 9 bases fitting TRBD1. Losses at the gene ends were 1 base for V and 8 bases for J; bases not matched to a gene: 0. The germline V gene encodes CDR1 KGHSH and CDR2 LQKENI. This CDR3 is 14 amino acids long. This chain's CDR3 is CASSPRDRDSPLHF. The CDR3 DNA sequence: TGTGCCAGCTCACCACGGGACAGGGATTCACCCCTCCACTTT.

This clonotype was detected a few times. The chain carries TRBV27 and TRBJ1-6; no reliable D call. CDR1 and CDR2 from the germline V gene are MNHEY and SMNVEV (reference sequence). V was cut by 1 base and J by 0 bases, with 10 bases left in between. This CDR3 comprises 17 residues. The CDR3 bases are TGTGCCAGCAGTTTATATTCAAGGATCTCCTATAATTCACCCCTCCACTTT. Its protein is CASSLYSRISYNSPLHF.

As for this clonotype: This may stem from a read error, because a much larger clone lies one nucleotide away. V is TRBV12-3 or TRBV12-4 and J is TRBJ2-3, with 7 bases lining up with TRBD2. V lost 2 bases to trimming and J lost 4 bases; unmatched junction nucleotides: 9. The length of the CDR3 is 16 residues. CDR3 coding DNA: TGTGCCAGCAGTTTAAGGTCGGGGGGAAGCGCAGATACGCAGTATTTT. As protein: CASSLRSGGSADTQYF.

This rearrangement joins TRBV4-2 to TRBJ2-1; 10 positions agree with TRBD1. The CDR3 consists of 15 residues. V shed 5 bases and J 4 bases; nucleotides not matched to a gene: 5. Germline-derived CDR1 and CDR2 are LGHNA and YNFKEQ. Here the CDR3 DNA reads TGTGCCAGCAGCACCCCGGACAGGGGGTACAATGAGCAGTTCTTC. It translates to CASSTPDRGYNEQFF.

This clonotype was picked up many times. The chain has TRBV4-1 and TRBJ1-4; D is unclear. Germline V gene sequence: CDR1 MGHRA, CDR2 YSYEKL. The CDR3 is 14 residues long. V was shortened by 5 bases and J by 7 bases, with 14 bases between the two germline ends. CDR3 residues: CASSASGVGEKLFF. CDR3 nucleotides: TGCGCCAGCAGCGCCAGTGGGGTGGGTGAAAAACTGTTTTTT.

The gene calls are TRBV5-5 and TRBJ1-1; D is undetermined. The CDR3 totals 13 residues. V was trimmed by 3 bases and J by 1 base, leaving 7 bases between them. CDR1 is SGHKS and CDR2 is YYEKEE in the germline V gene (reference sequence). The CDR3 spells CASSSIGNTEAFF. The DNA for the CDR3 is TGTGCCAGCAGCTCTATCGGGAACACTGAAGCTTTCTTT.

This chain connects TRBV7-3 to TRBJ2-1; 10 nucleotides align to TRBD2. Germline CDR1 SGHTA, CDR2 FQGTGA. After removal of 3 bases from V and 7 bases from J, the junction contained 6 bases not matched to a gene. The CDR3 is made up of 15 amino acids. CDR3 sequence reads: CASSLSGGATNEQFF. The DNA for the CDR3 is TGTGCCAGCAGCTTGAGCGGGGGGGCGACGAATGAGCAGTTCTTC.

The gene calls are TRBV4-1 and TRBJ2-1; D is possibly TRBD2 (7 bases). The CDR3 runs to 17 residues. CDR1 is MGHRA, CDR2 YSYEKL, per germline. V lost 0 bases, J lost 5 bases, and 17 bases lay in between. The CDR3 region is CASSQEVMGGGHNEQFF. Written as DNA, the CDR3 is TGCGCCAGCAGCCAAGAGGTGATGGGGGGGGGCCACAATGAGCAGTTCTTC.

The rearrangement links TRBV10-3 to TRBJ2-2; 10 nucleotides agree with TRBD2. This CDR3 comprises 16 residues. Germline CDR1 ENHRY, CDR2 SYGVKD. V gave up 6 bases and J gave up 0 bases; unmatched junction bases: 4. The CDR3 DNA reads TGTGCCATCAGCGGACTAGCGGACCCGAACACCGGGGAGCTGTTTTTT. It is translated as CAISGLADPNTGELFF.

The genes are TRBV2 and TRBJ1-2; weak D call: TRBD1 (6 bases). The V and J ends lost 4 bases and 2 bases respectively, with 14 bases between them. The CDR3 loop spans 15 amino acids. Germline CDR1 is SNHLY and CDR2 is FYNNEI. The CDR3 here is CASSAPQGRNYGYTF. The DNA of the CDR3 is TGTGCCAGCAGTGCCCCACAGGGACGGAACTATGGCTACACCTTC.

The chain links TRBV29-1 to TRBJ2-1, with D perhaps matching TRBD1 (6 bases). The length of the CDR3 is 14 residues. Germline loops: CDR1 SQVTM, CDR2 ANQGSEA. CDR3 in amino acids: CSARSRGSYNEQFF. The DNA of the CDR3 is TGCAGTGCTAGGAGCAGGGGCTCCTACAATGAGCAGTTCTTC.

The gene calls are TRBV29-1 and TRBJ2-7; 12 bases line up with TRBD2. The end of the DNA fits TRBJ2-1 better, so the J call may be wrong. There are 17 residues in the CDR3. CDR1 SQVTM and CDR2 ANQGSEA come from the germline V gene. The CDR3 nucleotides read TGCAGCGTTGAAGATGATCTAGCGGGAGGGCCTATCAATGAGCAGTTCTTC. Encoded protein: CSVEDDLAGGPINEQFF.

The J gene is TRBJ1-4, the V gene TRBV5-1; possible D gene TRBD1, 5 bases. V was trimmed by 0 bases and J by 5 bases, leaving 11 bases between them. CDR1 is SGHRS and CDR2 is YFSETQ in the germline V gene. CDR3 length: 15 residues. CDR3 nucleotide sequence: TGCGCCAGCAGCTTGGCAGGGATCGAGAATGAAAAACTGTTTTTT. This gives the protein CASSLAGIENEKLFF.

A few counts support this clonotype. The V call is TRBV7-3, the J call TRBJ1-6; possible D gene TRBD1, 6 bases. This CDR3 is built from 13 residues. V was cut by 4 bases and J by 10 bases, with 11 bases left in between. Looked up from germline, CDR1 is SGHTA and CDR2 is FQGTGA. The CDR3 sequence: CASSYTGLSPLHF. In DNA form, the CDR3 reads TGTGCCAGCAGCTATACAGGGTTGTCACCCCTCCACTTT.

About this clonotype: A clone one base away is much larger, so this may be a read error. This chain uses TRBV19 with TRBJ2-1; 9 nucleotides line up with TRBD2. There are 16 residues in the CDR3. CDR1 LNHDA and CDR2 SQIVND come from the germline V gene (reference sequence). J was trimmed by 2 bases and V by 5 bases; bases with no gene match: 7. The CDR3 nucleotides are TGTGCCAGTAGTCTCAAGCGGGGGGTTCCCTACAATGAGCAGTTCTTC. Amino acids: CASSLKRGVPYNEQFF.

About this clonotype: Relative to the germline gene, one junction end is altered; a read error may explain this. The J gene is TRBJ1-1, the V gene TRBV29-1; D is unclear. The CDR3 has 12 residues. CDR1 is SQVTM and CDR2 is ANQGSEA in the germline V gene. The CDR3 DNA is TGCAGCGTTGACAGCATGAACGCTGAAGCTTTCTTT. Translation gives CSVDSMNAEAFF.

The V gene is TRBV5-1, the J gene TRBJ1-5, with D uncertain. V lost 0 bases to trimming and J lost 7 bases, with 11 bases between them. Germline values: CDR1 SGHRS, CDR2 YFSETQ. This CDR3 contains 14 residues. CDR3 coding DNA: TGCGCCAGCAGCTTGGATCTGGGAGGCCAGCCCCAGCATTTT. Translated: CASSLDLGGQPQHF.

This clonotype was seen a few times. The chain carries TRBV5-1 and TRBJ2-3; D is possibly TRBD1 (6 bases). This CDR3 spans 16 amino acids. Trimming removed 4 bases from V and 4 bases from J, with 19 bases in between. Per germline, CDR1 SGHRS and CDR2 YFSETQ. CDR3 bases: TGCGCCAGCAGCGAACAGGGCCACGAGGTATCAGATACGCAGTATTTT. Residues: CASSEQGHEVSDTQYF.